One and the same sample provided the 27 T cell receptor beta chains below, sequenced in a study of cytomegalovirus exposure and HLA in healthy donors. Vbeta (60) and Jbeta (13) primers were used in the PCR. The repertoire was sequenced with immunoSEQ multiplex PCR; TCRdb's copy has only in-frame clones and lacks some. The sample consists of 110,000 or so clones, approximately 12% of them appearing once. The sequencing sample was made of PBMCs. The receptors originated from a man in his forties or fifties in good health and CMV-seropositive.

This clone was seen a handful of times. This chain joins TRBV28 and TRBJ2-7; 7 nucleotides agree with TRBD1. The CDR3 is 13 residues long. Germline V gene data show CDR1 as MDHEN and CDR2 as SYDVKM. With V trimmed by 5 bases and J by 6 bases, 7 bases remained unmatched. The CDR3 spells CASSASTGTEQYF. DNA for the CDR3: TGTGCCAGCAGTGCCTCGACAGGGACCGAGCAGTACTTC.

The CDR3 region is CASSFEGQGYTEAFF. CDR3 nucleotide sequence: TGTGCCAGCAGCTTCGAAGGACAGGGGTACACTGAAGCTTTCTTT. The rearrangement joins TRBV5-6 to TRBJ1-1; 9 positions agree with TRBD1. The CDR3 is 15 amino acids. The germline CDR1 and CDR2 sequences are SGHDT and YYEEEE. Losses at the gene ends were 2 bases for V and 3 bases for J; bases not matched to a gene: 5.

This clone appeared a single time. A junction end diverges from the germline sequence, so it may reflect a read error. This sequence joins TRBV7-9 and TRBJ2-3; possible D gene TRBD2, 6 bases. The CDR3 loop spans 13 amino acids. Germline values: CDR1 SEHNR, CDR2 FQNEAQ (reference sequence). The CDR3 protein is CASSGRSTDMQYF. The CDR3 nucleotides read TGTGCCAGCAGCGGGAGGAGCACAGATATGCAGTATTTT.

The chain is built from TRBV4-1 and TRBJ2-5, with TRBD2 as a possible D gene (6 bases). The CDR3 contains 16 residues. V was shortened by 1 base and J by 4 bases, with 16 bases between the two germline ends. The germline V gene encodes CDR1 MGHRA and CDR2 YSYEKL. Here the CDR3 DNA reads TGCGCCAGCAGCCAAGGAGGGGACTGGGGCCGAGAGACCCAGTACTTC. This gives the protein CASSQGGDWGRETQYF.

The gene calls are TRBV6-5 and TRBJ2-7, with TRBD2 identical over 7 bases. The germline gives CDR1 MNHEY, CDR2 SVGAGI. J lost 4 bases, V lost 6 bases, and 6 bases had no gene match. This CDR3 has 13 residues. For the CDR3, the DNA is TGTGCCAGCAGGTGGGCGGGGGTATACGAGCAGTACTTC. It encodes CASRWAGVYEQYF.

This clone has just a few counts. The junction departs from the called germline gene at one end, perhaps through a read error. V and J are TRBV6-6 and TRBJ1-5; the D gene is possibly TRBD1 (6 bases). Germline CDR1 reads MNHNY; CDR2 reads SVGAGI (reference sequence). The CDR3 covers 14 residues. The CDR3 DNA reads as TGTGCCAGCAGACTCTCAGGGGTGGATCAGCCCAAGCATTTT. It yields the protein CASRLSGVDQPKHF.

Only a few counts were recorded for this clone. The chain carries TRBV12-5 and TRBJ1-4; no clear D gene. The CDR3 runs 13 residues. The V end lost 1 base, the J end lost 7 bases, and 7 bases lay between the germline ends. In germline, CDR1 is LGHNT, CDR2 FRNRAP. The CDR3 nucleotides read TGTGCTAGTGGTTTGGGCAGAAGTGAAAAACTGTTTTTT. This encodes CASGLGRSEKLFF. The full variable domain, in which reference TRBV12-5 and TRBJ1-4 provide the parts outside the CDR3, is DARVTQTPRHKVTEMGQEVTMRCQPILGHNTVFWYRQTMMQGLELLAYFRNRAPLDDSGMPKDRFSAEMPDATLATLKIQPSEPRDSAVYFCASGLGRSEKLFFGSGTQLSVL.

This clone has only a few counts. The CDR3 DNA reads as TGTGCCAGCAGCTCCCCTAGAGGGGGAGTGAAAGAGACCCAGTACTTC. It encodes CASSSPRGGVKETQYF. The chain couples TRBV5-4 to TRBJ2-5; tentatively, D is TRBD1 (6 bases). CDR1 and CDR2 from the germline V gene are SGHNT and YYREEE (reference sequence). Trimming took off 3 bases at V and 3 bases at J, with 18 bases between the two ends. The CDR3 loop spans 16 amino acids.

This clone was counted only a few times. The rearrangement uses TRBV6-1 and TRBJ1-2; unclear D gene. Trimming removed 0 bases from V and 2 bases from J, with 7 bases in between. This CDR3 has 14 amino acids. Per the germline V gene, CDR1 is MNHNS and CDR2 is SASEGT. CDR3 amino acids: CASSEAWPNYGYTF. Here the CDR3 DNA reads TGTGCCAGCAGTGAAGCGTGGCCGAACTATGGCTACACCTTC.

V usage is TRBV28 and J usage is TRBJ2-7; a possible D gene is TRBD1 (6 bases). The CDR3 is 12 amino acids. The germline gives CDR1 MDHEN, CDR2 SYDVKM. Trimming removed 6 bases from V and 7 bases from J, with 13 bases in between. The CDR3 here is CASRTQGFEQYF. CDR3 nucleotide sequence: TGTGCCAGCAGGACACAGGGATTTGAGCAGTACTTC.

This clone was counted a few times. The CDR3 protein is CATSSRPGTGTTEAFF. Written as DNA, the CDR3 is TGTGCCACCAGCAGCCGTCCCGGGACAGGGACCACTGAAGCTTTCTTT. J is TRBJ1-1 and V is TRBV15, with 9 bases that match TRBD1. From germline, CDR1 is LNHNV and CDR2 YYDKDF (reference sequence). The junction had 9 bases not matched to a gene; V was cut back by 3 bases and J by 4 bases. CDR3 length: 16 residues.

The genes are TRBV28 and TRBJ1-2, with D possibly TRBD1 on 5 matching bases. Per the germline V gene, CDR1 is MDHEN and CDR2 is SYDVKM. Trimming shortened V by 6 bases and J by 5 bases, and 13 bases separated the two germline ends. The CDR3 has 13 residues. The CDR3 coding sequence is TGTGCCAGCAGCACTGGGGCGGCATATGGCTACACCTTC. This translates into CASSTGAAYGYTF.

This clone was seen ten or more times. V is TRBV7-9 and J is TRBJ1-1; 7 bases match TRBD1. The germline V gene encodes CDR1 SEHNR and CDR2 FQNEAQ (reference sequence). V dropped 3 bases and J dropped 1; count of bases not matched to a gene: 2. CDR3 size: 14 residues. In DNA form, the CDR3 reads TGTGCCAGCAGCTTGGGACAGCAGAACACTGAAGCTTTCTTT. Translating it yields CASSLGQQNTEAFF.

The J gene is TRBJ2-5, the V gene TRBV7-8; a possible D gene is TRBD1 (6 bases). CDR1 and CDR2 (germline): SGHVS, FQNEAQ. CDR3 length equals 14 residues. Trimming stripped 5 bases from V and 6 bases from J, with 16 bases between. The CDR3 sequence is CASSTRRQVKTQYF. DNA of the CDR3: TGTGCCAGCAGCACACGAAGACAGGTTAAGACCCAGTACTTC.

This clone turned up a few times. CDR3 protein: CASSSGLGRRAAYEQYF. For the CDR3, the DNA is TGCGCCAGCAGCTCGGGCCTTGGACGTAGAGCGGCCTACGAGCAGTACTTC. The chain couples TRBV5-1 to TRBJ2-7; tentatively, D is TRBD2 (5 bases). Trimming removed 3 bases from V and 2 bases from J, with 21 bases in between. The CDR3 runs 17 residues. Germline CDR1 is SGHRS and CDR2 is YFSETQ.

This chain connects TRBV7-6 to TRBJ2-3, with TRBD1 matching 7 bases. Germline-derived CDR1 and CDR2 are SGHVS and FNYEAQ. V was pared by 6 bases and J by 3 bases, with 9 bases of the junction left unmatched. The CDR3 runs to 15 residues. The CDR3: CASSPRDSGTDTQYF. The CDR3, as DNA: TGTGCCAGCAGTCCTAGGGACAGTGGGACAGATACGCAGTATTTT.

This clone was picked up a small number of times. This chain links TRBV5-1 with TRBJ2-7; no clear D gene. CDR3 length: 13 residues. The germline CDR1 and CDR2 sequences are SGHRS and YFSETQ. With 0 bases removed from V and 5 bases from J, the gap between germline ends came to 9 bases. In DNA form, the CDR3 reads TGCGCCAGCAGCTTGGGAGCGACCGACGAGCAGTACTTC. As protein: CASSLGATDEQYF.

This clone was found a few times. One end of the junction varies from germline; a read error may be responsible. The chain joins TRBV29-1 to TRBJ1-1; 7 nucleotides match TRBD1. This CDR3 spans 13 amino acids. Germline CDR1 reads SQVTM; CDR2 reads ANQGSEA. CDR3 in amino acids: CSLEGQRGAEAFF. For the CDR3, the DNA is TGCAGCCTTGAGGGACAGAGGGGGGCTGAAGCTTTCTTT.

This clone has a handful of counts. The chain is built from TRBV6-5 and TRBJ1-1, with D maybe TRBD1 (6 bases). Trimming pared 6 bases from V and 1 base from J, leaving 12 bases between. Germline CDR1 and CDR2: MNHEY and SVGAGI. The CDR3 is 14 residues long. The CDR3 spells CASSRQATNTEAFF. CDR3 DNA sequence: TGTGCCAGCAGCAGACAGGCGACGAACACTGAAGCTTTCTTT.

CDR3 sequence: CAWSVPSGGYNEQFF. The DNA of the CDR3 is TGTGCCTGGAGTGTACCTTCGGGAGGGTACAATGAGCAGTTCTTC. The chain is built from TRBV30 and TRBJ2-1, with 8 bases fitting TRBD2. Germline lookup yields CDR1 GTSNPN and CDR2 SVGIG (reference sequence). The CDR3 has 15 residues. Trimming cost V 0 bases and J 4 bases; bases outside gene matches: 5.

This clone was counted only a few times. The V and J genes are TRBV4-1 and TRBJ2-7; D is unclear. Germline V CDR1 and CDR2: MGHRA, YSYEKL. The ends were cut back, 1 base at V and 0 bases at J, with 10 bases in the middle. The CDR3 contains 15 residues. For the CDR3, the DNA is TGCGCCAGCAGCCAAGGTGACTCCAGCTCCTACGAGCAGTACTTC. It translates to CASSQGDSSSYEQYF.

The chain carries TRBV7-9 and TRBJ2-7; 8 bases fit TRBD1. Germline CDR1 SEHNR, CDR2 FQNEAQ (reference sequence). V was clipped by 1 base and J by 6 bases; unmatched bases: 5. The CDR3 is 14 amino acids. CDR3 DNA: TGTGCCAGCAGCTTAGTAGGGGGGACAGGCGAGCAGTACTTC. It codes for CASSLVGGTGEQYF.

The chain has TRBV7-8 and TRBJ2-3; 10 bases match TRBD1. Losses at the gene ends were 3 bases for V and 7 bases for J; bases not matched to a gene: 7. This CDR3 contains 15 residues. In germline, CDR1 is SGHVS, CDR2 FQNEAQ. The CDR3 reads CASSLTGGGKNTQYF. CDR3 in DNA: TGTGCCAGCAGCTTGACAGGGGGCGGAAAGAATACGCAGTATTTT.

This clone was counted a few times. The V gene is TRBV11-2, the J gene TRBJ2-1, with 8 bases fitting TRBD1. The junction had 9 bases not matched to a gene; V was cut back by 3 bases and J by 5 bases. The length of the CDR3 is 16 residues. The germline gives CDR1 SGHAT, CDR2 FQNNGV. The CDR3 DNA reads as TGTGCCAGCAGCTTTAGGCGGACAGGGTCAGACAATGAGCAGTTCTTC. It translates to CASSFRRTGSDNEQFF.

This clone turned up a few times. V usage is TRBV27 and J usage is TRBJ1-2; no reliable D call. Germline CDR1 and CDR2: MNHEY and SMNVEV (reference sequence). The CDR3 length is 15 residues. Trimming removed 5 bases from V and 6 bases from J, with 19 bases in between. The CDR3 nucleotides are TGTGCCAGCAGTCCGCTTCAGGCGCCCCTTAATGGCTACACCTTC. This codes for CASSPLQAPLNGYTF.

The table lists this clone with a few counts. The genes are TRBV7-6 and TRBJ1-3; the D is unclear. Trimming took off 5 bases at V and 3 bases at J, with 8 bases between the two ends. The CDR3 has 13 residues. Germline CDR1 is SGHVS and CDR2 is FNYEAQ. The CDR3 DNA sequence: TGTGCCAGCAGCCAGGCGGGTGGAAACACCATATATTTT. Protein product: CASSQAGGNTIYF.

The chain links TRBV29-1 to TRBJ2-7; possibly TRBD2 for D (5 bases). Germline CDR1 and CDR2: SQVTM and ANQGSEA. Trimming pared 3 bases from V and 2 bases from J, leaving 5 bases between. The CDR3 loop spans 11 amino acids. The CDR3 DNA reads as TGCAGCGTTGAGGGAGCCTACGAGCAGTACTTC. It codes for CSVEGAYEQYF.